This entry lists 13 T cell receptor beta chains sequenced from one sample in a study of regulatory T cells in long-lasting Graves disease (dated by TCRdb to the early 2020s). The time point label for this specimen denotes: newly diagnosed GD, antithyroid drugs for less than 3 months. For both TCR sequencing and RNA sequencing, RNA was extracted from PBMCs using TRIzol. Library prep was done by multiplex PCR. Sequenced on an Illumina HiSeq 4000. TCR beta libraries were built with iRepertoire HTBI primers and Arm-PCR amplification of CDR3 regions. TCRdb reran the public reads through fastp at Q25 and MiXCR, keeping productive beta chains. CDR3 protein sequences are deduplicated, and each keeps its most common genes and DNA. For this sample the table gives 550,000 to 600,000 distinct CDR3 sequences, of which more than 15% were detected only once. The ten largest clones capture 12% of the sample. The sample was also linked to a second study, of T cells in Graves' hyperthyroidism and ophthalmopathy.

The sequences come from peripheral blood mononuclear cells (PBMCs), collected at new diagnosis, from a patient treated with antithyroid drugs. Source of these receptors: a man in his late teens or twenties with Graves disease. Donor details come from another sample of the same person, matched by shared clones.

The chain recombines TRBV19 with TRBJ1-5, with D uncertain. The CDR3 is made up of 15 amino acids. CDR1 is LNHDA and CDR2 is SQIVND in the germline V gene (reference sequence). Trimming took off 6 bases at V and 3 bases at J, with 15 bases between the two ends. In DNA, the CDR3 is TGTGCCAGTAGAAGTGGTCAGGCCTACAATCAGCCCCAGCATTTT. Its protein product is CASRSGQAYNQPQHF.

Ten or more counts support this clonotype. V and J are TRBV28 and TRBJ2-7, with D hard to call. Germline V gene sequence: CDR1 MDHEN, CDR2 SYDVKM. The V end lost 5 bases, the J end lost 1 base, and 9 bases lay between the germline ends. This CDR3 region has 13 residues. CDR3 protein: CASSRYGSYEQYF. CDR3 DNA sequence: TGTGCCAGCAGTCGATACGGGTCCTACGAGCAGTACTTC.

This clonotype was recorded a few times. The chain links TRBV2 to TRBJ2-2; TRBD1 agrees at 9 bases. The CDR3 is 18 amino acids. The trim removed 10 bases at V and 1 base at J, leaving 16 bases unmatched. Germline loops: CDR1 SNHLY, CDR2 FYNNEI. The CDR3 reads CATNRDRASYRNTGELFF. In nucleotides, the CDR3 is TGTGCCACCAATAGGGACAGGGCGAGCTATAGGAACACCGGGGAGCTGTTTTTT.

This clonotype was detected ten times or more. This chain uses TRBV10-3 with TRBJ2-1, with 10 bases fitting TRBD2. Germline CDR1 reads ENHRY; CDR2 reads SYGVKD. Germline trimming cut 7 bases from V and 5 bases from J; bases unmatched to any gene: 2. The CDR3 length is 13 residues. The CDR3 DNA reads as TGTGCCATCAAAGGGACTAGCGACAATGAGCAGTTCTTC. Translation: CAIKGTSDNEQFF.

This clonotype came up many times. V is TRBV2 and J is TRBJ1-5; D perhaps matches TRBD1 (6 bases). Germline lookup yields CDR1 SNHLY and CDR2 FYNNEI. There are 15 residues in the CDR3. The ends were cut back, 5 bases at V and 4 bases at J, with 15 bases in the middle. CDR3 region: CASSRDPGVNQPQHF. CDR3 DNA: TGTGCCAGCAGTCGTGATCCAGGGGTAAATCAGCCCCAGCATTTT. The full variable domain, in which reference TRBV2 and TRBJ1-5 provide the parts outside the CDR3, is EPEVTQTPSHQVTQMGQEVILRCVPISNHLYFYWYRQILGQKVEFLVSFYNNEISEKSEIFDDQFSVERPDGSNFTLKIRSTKLEDSAMYFCASSRDPGVNQPQHFGDGTRLSIL.

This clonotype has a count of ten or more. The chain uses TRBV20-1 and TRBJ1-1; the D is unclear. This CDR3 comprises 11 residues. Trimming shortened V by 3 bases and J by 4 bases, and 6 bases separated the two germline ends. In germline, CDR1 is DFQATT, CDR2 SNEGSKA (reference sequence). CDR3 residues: CSARDPTEAFF. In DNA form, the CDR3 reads TGCAGTGCTAGGGACCCCACTGAAGCTTTCTTT.

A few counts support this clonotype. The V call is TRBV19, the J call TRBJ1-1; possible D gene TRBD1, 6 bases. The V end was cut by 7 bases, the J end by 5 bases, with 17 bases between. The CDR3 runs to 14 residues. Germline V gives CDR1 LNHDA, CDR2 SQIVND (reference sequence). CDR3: CASTYDRLTTEAFF. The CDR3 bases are TGTGCCAGTACCTACGACAGGCTGACAACTGAAGCTTTCTTT.

This chain's CDR3 is CSADPLEGGLAGGLTYEQYF. The CDR3 coding sequence is TGCAGTGCAGACCCGCTAGAGGGGGGACTAGCGGGAGGACTAACCTACGAGCAGTACTTC. The chain links TRBV20-1 to TRBJ2-7; 15 bases align to TRBD2. With V trimmed by 6 bases and J by 2 bases, 20 bases remained unmatched. The CDR3 contains 20 residues. Germline CDR1 DFQATT, CDR2 SNEGSKA (reference sequence).

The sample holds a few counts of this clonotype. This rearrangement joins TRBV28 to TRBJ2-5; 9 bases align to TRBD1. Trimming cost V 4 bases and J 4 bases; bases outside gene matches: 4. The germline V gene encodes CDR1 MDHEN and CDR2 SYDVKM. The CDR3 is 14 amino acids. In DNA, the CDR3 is TGTGCCAGCAGTTCCTACAGGGGGCGAGAGACCCAGTACTTC. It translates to CASSSYRGRETQYF.

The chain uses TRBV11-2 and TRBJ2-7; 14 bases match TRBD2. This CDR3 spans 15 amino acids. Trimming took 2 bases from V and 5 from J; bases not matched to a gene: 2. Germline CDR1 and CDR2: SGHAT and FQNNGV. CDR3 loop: CASSLSGLAGDEQYF. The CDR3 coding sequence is TGTGCCAGCAGCTTATCGGGACTAGCGGGAGACGAGCAGTACTTC.

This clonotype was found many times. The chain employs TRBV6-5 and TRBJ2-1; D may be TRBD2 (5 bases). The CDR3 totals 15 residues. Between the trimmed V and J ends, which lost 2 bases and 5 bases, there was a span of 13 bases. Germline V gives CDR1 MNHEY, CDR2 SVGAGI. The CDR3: CASSYRPRLHNEQFF. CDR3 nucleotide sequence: TGTGCCAGCAGTTACCGACCGCGACTACACAATGAGCAGTTCTTC.

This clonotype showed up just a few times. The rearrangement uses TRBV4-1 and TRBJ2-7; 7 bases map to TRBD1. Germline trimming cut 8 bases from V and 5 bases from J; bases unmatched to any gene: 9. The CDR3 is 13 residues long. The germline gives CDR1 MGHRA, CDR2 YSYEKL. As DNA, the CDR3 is TGCGCCAGCTCCTACAGGGGTCCCCACGAGCAGTACTTC. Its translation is CASSYRGPHEQYF.

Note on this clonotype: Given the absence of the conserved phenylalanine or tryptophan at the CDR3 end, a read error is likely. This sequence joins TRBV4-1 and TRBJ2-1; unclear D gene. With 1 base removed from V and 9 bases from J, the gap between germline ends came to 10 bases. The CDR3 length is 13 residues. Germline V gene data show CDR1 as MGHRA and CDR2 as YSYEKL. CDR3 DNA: TGCGCCAGCAGCCAAGGCCCGTTGGGTGAGCAGTTCCTC. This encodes CASSQGPLGEQFL.